The clone carrying this TCR beta chain came up many times. These data come from a study of low-dose radiotherapy and immunotherapy resistance in tumors. Study overall: The study gave Cohort 2 1 Gy per fraction every two weeks, totaling 13 Gy over 26 weeks.

Alpha and beta chains were covered, as first-strand cDNA relied on TRAV- and TRBV-specific primers. A roughly 19-cycle PCR with a constant-region primer and V-primer adapter amplified TCRs. TCRdb ran MiXCR on the reads and lists one entry per CDR3 protein. The sample consists of approximately 100,000 distinct CDR3 sequences, under 25% of them appearing once. CDR1 and CDR2 from the germline V gene are SGHRS and YFSETQ. The CDR3 loop spans 17 amino acids. V was pared by 3 bases and J by 2 bases, with 18 bases between. Regarding time point: after trial treatment. Treatment defined: LDRT plus nivolumab, ipilimumab, low-dose cyclophosphamide and aspirin (RACIN trial).

Sample: PBMCs, taken after low-dose radiotherapy plus immunotherapy. V usage is TRBV5-1 and J usage is TRBJ2-1, with D maybe TRBD2 (6 bases). The clonotype was recovered from a male donor with prostate cancer. The CDR3: CASSWGGGDTTYNEQFF. The CDR3 nucleotides read TGCGCCAGCAGCTGGGGAGGTGGGGATACGACCTACAATGAGCAGTTCTTC.